The rows below give T cell receptor beta chains drawn from one sample of a study of blood T cell repertoires in COVID-19. The repertoire was sequenced with immunoSEQ multiplex PCR; TCRdb's copy has only in-frame clones and lacks some. In the table there are 150,000 or so clones, over 80% of which are singletons. The sequencing sample was made of PBMCs or T cells enriched from blood (not recorded which). These receptors came from a man between 65 and 79 years old who had been exposed to COVID-19. Each CDR3 is given with its conserved first and last residue. D genes are given only for firm matches. Clone size is shown for a subset of rows, as once, few, many or a class of expanded clone.

.	18	TRBV4-2	TRBD2	TRBJ2-2	TGTGCCAGCAGCCAAGTGGGGTTAGCGGGGATCAACACCGGGGAGCTGTTTTTT	CASSQVGLAGINTGELFF
.	12	TRBV6-2/TRBV6-3	.	TRBJ1-1	TGTGCCAGCAGTTACGCGGGGAACGAAGCTTTCTTT	CASSYAGNEAFF
.	13	TRBV28	TRBD1	TRBJ2-5	TGTGCCAGCAGCTCGGGACAGGGGGGGTCCCAGTACTTC	CASSSGQGGSQYF
.	15	TRBV9	.	TRBJ2-5	TGTGCCAGCAGCGTAGGGGAGCGGGACCAAGAGACCCAGTACTTC	CASSVGERDQETQYF
.	12	TRBV5-8	TRBD1	TRBJ2-1	TGTGCCAGCAGCTCGCAGGGGGTTGAGCAGTTCTTC	CASSSQGVEQFF
few	11	TRBV20-1	TRBD1	TRBJ1-2	TGCAGTGCAACGACAGGGGATGGCTACACCTTC	CSATTGDGYTF
.	12	TRBV29-1	.	TRBJ1-5	TGCAGCGTTGAAACCAGCGATCAGCCCCAGCATTTT	CSVETSDQPQHF
.	16	TRBV11-2	.	TRBJ1-3	TGTGCCGTTGGGGGAGGAGGCCTCCCCTCTGGAAACACCATATATTTT	CAVGGGGLPSGNTIYF
few	17	TRBV7-2	TRBD1	TRBJ1-5	TGTGCCAGCAGCTTAGATTCAGGACAGGGGAGGGGTCAGCCCCAGCATTTT	CASSLDSGQGRGQPQHF
.	14	TRBV2	TRBD2	TRBJ2-3	TGTGCCAGCAATATAGCGGGGGAAGTAGATACGCAGTATTTT	CASNIAGEVDTQYF
.	14	TRBV9	.	TRBJ1-1	TGTGCCAGCAGCGTAGACGGGGGGAACACTGAAGCTTTCTTT	CASSVDGGNTEAFF
.	13	TRBV7-8	TRBD2	TRBJ2-3	TGTGCCAGCAGCCGCGGGGGGGTAGATACGCAGTATTTT	CASSRGGVDTQYF
few	16	TRBV21-1	.	TRBJ2-3	TGTGCCAGCAGCAATGGTAGCGGGAGCTGCACAGATACGCAGTATTTT	CASSNGSGSCTDTQYF
.	18	TRBV2	TRBD2	TRBJ2-5	TGTGCCAGCAGTGAAGGGTGGAGTAGCGGGGGAATCCAAGAGACCCAGTACTTC	CASSEGWSSGGIQETQYF
.	14	TRBV2	TRBD2	TRBJ2-7	TGTGCCAGCAGTTCCCAAGGACTAGACTACGAGCAGTACTTC	CASSSQGLDYEQYF
many	14	TRBV2	.	TRBJ1-1	TGTGCCAGCAGTGGTGGGGGGTTCGCCCGGGAAGCTTTCTTT	CASSGGGFAREAFF
.	19	TRBV7-9	TRBD1	TRBJ1-2	TGTGCCAGCAGCTTAGTTTTCGGGACAGGGGTTATCTCTAACTATGGCTACACCTTC	CASSLVFGTGVISNYGYTF
once	16	TRBV6-2/TRBV6-3	TRBD2	TRBJ2-3	TGTGCCAGCAGTTACGAGAAACTAGCGGTCATATATACGCAGTATTTT	CASSYEKLAVIYTQYF
.	14	TRBV7-9	.	TRBJ2-5	TGTGCCAGCTTAACCCGGGATTACCAAGAGACCCAGTACTTC	CASLTRDYQETQYF
.	14	TRBV5-1	TRBD2	TRBJ2-7	TGCGCCAGCAGCCCCGGGGTAGCGGGGGGGGAGCAGTACTTC	CASSPGVAGGEQYF
.	13	TRBV3-1/TRBV3-2	.	TRBJ1-1	TGTGCCAGCAGGATCAGGGAGAACACTGAAGCTTTCTTT	CASRIRENTEAFF
.	14	TRBV11-2	TRBD1	TRBJ1-2	TGTGCCAGCAGCTTATCCCAGGGGGCCTATGGCTACACCTTC	CASSLSQGAYGYTF
.	14	TRBV7-9	TRBD1	TRBJ1-1	TGTGCCAGCAGCCTACAGGGGGCGAAGACTGAAGCTTTCTTT	CASSLQGAKTEAFF
.	15	TRBV5-1	.	TRBJ1-1	TGCGCCAGCAGCTCTCCGGGACTACCTAACACTGAAGCTTTCTTT	CASSSPGLPNTEAFF
.	14	TRBV3-1/TRBV3-2	.	TRBJ1-5	TGTGCCTCGAGGCAGGCAGGGAGCAATCAGCCCCAGCATTTT	CASRQAGSNQPQHF
.	13	TRBV3-1/TRBV3-2	.	TRBJ2-1	TGTGCCAGCAGCCCCGGAAGTCCGGGAGCGGGGTTCTTC	CASSPGSPGAGFF
.	13	TRBV21-1	.	TRBJ1-4	TGTGCCAGCTTAGGACAGGGTAGGGAAAAACTGTTTTTT	CASLGQGREKLFF
.	14	TRBV7-2	TRBD1	TRBJ1-3	TGTGCCAGCTCCGGGACAGGGGGGGGAAACACCATATATTTT	CASSGTGGGNTIYF
.	16	TRBV28	.	TRBJ1-6	TGTGCCAGCAGTTTATCCTCCGGGACGGCAGGGGCACCCCTCCACTTT	CASSLSSGTAGAPLHF
.	15	TRBV3-1/TRBV3-2	.	TRBJ2-2	TGTGCCAGCAGCCAAGGAGCCTTGAACACCGGGGAGCTGTTTTTT	CASSQGALNTGELFF
.	14	TRBV3-1/TRBV3-2	TRBD2	TRBJ2-5	TGTGCCAGCAGCCCTTTAGCGGGAGTAGAGACCCAGTACTTC	CASSPLAGVETQYF
.	14	TRBV2	.	TRBJ1-1	TGTGCCAGCATTAGTAATCTGCCGAACACTGAAGCTTTCTTT	CASISNLPNTEAFF
.	14	TRBV18	TRBD1	TRBJ1-4	TGTGCCAGCTCGAAGGGGACAGGGGGTGAAAAACTGTTTTTT	CASSKGTGGEKLFF
.	15	TRBV7-2	.	TRBJ1-6	TGTGCCAGCAGGGGAGGGGGGCGTGTCAATTCACCCCTCCACTTT	CASRGGGRVNSPLHF
.	13	TRBV18	.	TRBJ1-1	TGTGCCAGCGCATACAGGCAGAACACTGAAGCTTTCTTT	CASAYRQNTEAFF
.	14	TRBV19	TRBD2	TRBJ2-1	TGTGCCAGTAGTGCGAGGCGGGAGAGCAATGAGCAGTTCTTC	CASSARRESNEQFF
.	15	TRBV28	TRBD1	TRBJ1-2	TGTGCCAGCATGAAGACGGGACAGGACTTCTATGGCTACACCTTC	CASMKTGQDFYGYTF
.	15	TRBV7-6	TRBD1	TRBJ1-2	TGTGCCAGCAGCCCTTCGACAGGGTTCTACTATGGCTACACCTTC	CASSPSTGFYYGYTF
once	16	TRBV3-1/TRBV3-2	TRBD1	TRBJ2-5	TGTGCCAGCAGCCAAAATCGGGACAGGGGAACGGGGATCGGGTACTTC	CASSQNRDRGTGIGYF
.	14	TRBV6-5	TRBD1	TRBJ1-1	TGTGCCAGCAGTTACTCGACAGGGTTTGCTGAAGCTTTCTTT	CASSYSTGFAEAFF
.	17	TRBV13	TRBD1	TRBJ1-4	TGTGCCAGCAGCTTATCACCGACAGGGGTCGGTGGTGAAAAACTGTTTTTT	CASSLSPTGVGGEKLFF
.	16	TRBV5-1	TRBD2	TRBJ2-5	TGCGCCAGCAGCCTCGGACTAGCGGGCGGACAAGAGACCCAGTACTTC	CASSLGLAGGQETQYF
.	15	TRBV19	TRBD1	TRBJ1-4	TGTGCCAGTAGTATAGCCGGGACAGGGAATGAAAAACTGTTTTTT	CASSIAGTGNEKLFF
.	16	TRBV6-5	TRBD1	TRBJ2-5	TGTGCCAGCAGTTACTCGAGGGACAGGGGAAAAGAGACCCAGTACTTC	CASSYSRDRGKETQYF
.	15	TRBV6-6	.	TRBJ1-5	TGTGCCAGCAGACCCCCCGGGGGGGAGGGTCAGCCCCAGCATTTT	CASRPPGGEGQPQHF
once	15	TRBV3-1/TRBV3-2	.	TRBJ2-7	TGTGCCAGCAGCCTGGGCCTACTCTCCGGAGGCGAGCAGTACTTC	CASSLGLLSGGEQYF
.	14	TRBV19	TRBD1	TRBJ1-5	TGTGCCACCACGGGGACAGGGGGCAATCAGCCCCAGCATTTT	CATTGTGGNQPQHF
.	18	TRBV7-2	.	TRBJ2-6	TGTGCCAGCAGCTCCCTTGGAGAGGACTCTGGCGGGGCCAACGTCCTGACTTTC	CASSSLGEDSGGANVLTF
.	19	TRBV6-2/TRBV6-3	TRBD1	TRBJ1-6	TGTGCCAGCAGCCCAACTCGGACAGGGAGGATCTCCTATAATTCACCCCTCCACTTT	CASSPTRTGRISYNSPLHF
.	11	TRBV12-3/TRBV12-4	.	TRBJ2-1	TGTGCCAGCACTCCGGGTAACGAGCAGTTCTTC	CASTPGNEQFF
.	14	TRBV6-1	TRBD1	TRBJ2-7	TGTGCCAGCAGTCGGGACAGGGGGACCTACGAGCAGTACTTC	CASSRDRGTYEQYF
.	17	TRBV6-1	.	TRBJ1-3	TGTGCCAGCAGTGAAAACGTTCTCCATAGATCAGGAAACACCATATATTTT	CASSENVLHRSGNTIYF
.	16	TRBV7-2	TRBD2	TRBJ2-5	TGTGCCAGCAGCTTAGATGGCACCCGCGGGAGCGTGACCCAGTACTTC	CASSLDGTRGSVTQYF
few	14	TRBV19	.	TRBJ2-7	TGTGCCAGTAGGGACCTACGGAGGTCTGGGGAGCAGTACTTC	CASRDLRRSGEQYF
.	16	TRBV9	TRBD2	TRBJ2-3	TGTGCCAGCAGCTTCTCTAGCGGGCCCAGCACAGATACGCAGTATTTT	CASSFSSGPSTDTQYF